This paragraph reports one T cell receptor beta chain. What it binds is not known. This entry belongs to a study of Ad26.COV2.S vaccination and SARS-CoV-2 variants. Study-wide findings and caveats: Similar non-spike TCR breadth was observed in recipients of vaccine and of placebo. While placebo recipients had lower spike-specific TCR breadth, vaccine recipients had more. Substantial breadth in spike-specific CD8+ and CD4+ T cell responses was reportedly seen after vaccination.

Germline CDR1 reads SGHRS; CDR2 reads YFSETQ. Deletions cut 1 base from V and 1 base from J, with 6 bases between. This CDR3 contains 15 residues. TCRdb's copy holds only in-frame clones and misses some; the assay was immunoSEQ multiplex PCR. This table holds about 420,000 clones, roughly 90% found once. Noted treatment: about 20 received Ad26.COV2.S at low or high dose, single or two shots; 5 received placebo; per-sample allocation not given. Sampling was performed 63 days after the first vaccine or placebo injection. The clonotype originates from a person between 18 and 65 years old who received the Ad26.COV2.S COVID-19 vaccine or a placebo. Here the sequenced sample was peripheral blood, taken in a trial of Ad26.COV2.S vaccine versus placebo. The rearrangement joins TRBV5-1 to TRBJ2-6; D remains unclear. CDR3 in amino acids: CASSLSASGANVLTF. The CDR3, as DNA: TGCGCCAGCAGCTTGTCAGCTTCTGGGGCCAACGTCCTGACTTTC.